This T cell receptor (beta chain) emerged from a study of blood T cell repertoires in COVID-19. In germline, CDR1 is MNHEY, CDR2 SVGAGI. The V end was cut by 2 bases, the J end by 2 bases, with 6 bases between. The CDR3 sequence is 13 residues long. Profiled with immunoSEQ multiplex PCR; TCRdb holds only in-frame clones, not every one. Of about 230,000 clones listed, about 90% are singletons. The sample consisted of PBMCs or T cells enriched from blood (not recorded which). The V gene is TRBV6-5, the J gene TRBJ1-2; D is ambiguous. The clonotype comes from a woman between 25 and 40 years old with acute COVID-19. CDR3 sequence reads: CASSYVFNYGYTF. The CDR3 DNA reads TGTGCCAGCAGTTACGTCTTCAACTATGGCTACACCTTC.